The sequence of this T cell receptor beta chain was determined in a study of blood T cell repertoires in COVID-19. The age range of participants was 18 to 89 years, with residence in about two dozen US areas. Researchers sorted participants into cohorts using their self-reported clinical history. Two consecutive negative NP/OP PCR tests, clearance, or resolved symptoms defined Cohort 3 recovery. Measured with immunoSEQ multiplex PCR; TCRdb has only the in-frame clones, and not every one. This sample has more than 200,000 clones, with under 90% found just once. The V and J ends lost 0 bases and 5 bases, in that order; junction bases with no gene match: 25. Germline values: CDR1 SGHRS, CDR2 YFSETQ. The CDR3 length is 22 residues.

This sequence was found in a man in his forties or fifties who had recovered from COVID-19. V is TRBV5-1 and J is TRBJ2-1; 8 nucleotides agree with TRBD2. What was sequenced was PBMCs or T cells enriched from blood (not recorded which). In DNA form, the CDR3 reads TGCGCCAGCAGCTTGGAGCCCCCCCGGGCTAGCGGGCGAGGAACCACTCACAATGAGCAGTTCTTC. It encodes CASSLEPPRASGRGTTHNEQFF.